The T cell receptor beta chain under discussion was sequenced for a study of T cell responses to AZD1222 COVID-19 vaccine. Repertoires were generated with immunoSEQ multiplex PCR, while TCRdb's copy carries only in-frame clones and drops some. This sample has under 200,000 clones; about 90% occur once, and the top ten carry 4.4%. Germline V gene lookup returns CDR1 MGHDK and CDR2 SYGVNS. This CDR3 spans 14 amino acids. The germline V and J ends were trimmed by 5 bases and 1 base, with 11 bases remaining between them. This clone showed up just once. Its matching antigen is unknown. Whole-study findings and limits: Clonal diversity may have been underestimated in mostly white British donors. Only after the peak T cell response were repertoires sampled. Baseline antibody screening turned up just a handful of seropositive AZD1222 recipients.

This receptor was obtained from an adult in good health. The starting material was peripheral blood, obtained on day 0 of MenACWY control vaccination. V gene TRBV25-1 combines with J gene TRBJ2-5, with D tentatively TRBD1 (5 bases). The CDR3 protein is CASSPGYFQETQYF. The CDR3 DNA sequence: TGTGCCAGCAGTCCAGGGTACTTCCAAGAGACCCAGTACTTC.